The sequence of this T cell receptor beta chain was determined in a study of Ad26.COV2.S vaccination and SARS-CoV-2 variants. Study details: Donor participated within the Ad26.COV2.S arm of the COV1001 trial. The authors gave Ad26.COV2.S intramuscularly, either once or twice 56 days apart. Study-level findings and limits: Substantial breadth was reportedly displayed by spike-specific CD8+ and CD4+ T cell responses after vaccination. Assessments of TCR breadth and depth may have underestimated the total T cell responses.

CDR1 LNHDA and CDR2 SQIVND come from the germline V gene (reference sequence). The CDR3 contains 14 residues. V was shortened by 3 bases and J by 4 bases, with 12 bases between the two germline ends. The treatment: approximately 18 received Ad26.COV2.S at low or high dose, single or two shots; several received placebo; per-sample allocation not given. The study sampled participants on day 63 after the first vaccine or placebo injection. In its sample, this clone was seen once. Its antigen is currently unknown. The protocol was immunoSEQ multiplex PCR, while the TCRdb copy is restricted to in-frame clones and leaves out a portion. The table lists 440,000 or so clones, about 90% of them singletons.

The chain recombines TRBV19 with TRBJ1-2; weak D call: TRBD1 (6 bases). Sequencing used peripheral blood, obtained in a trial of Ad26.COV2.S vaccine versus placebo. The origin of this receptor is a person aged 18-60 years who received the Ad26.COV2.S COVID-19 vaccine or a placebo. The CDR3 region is CASSMRTAFYGYTF. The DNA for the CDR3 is TGTGCCAGTAGTATGAGGACAGCCTTCTATGGCTACACCTTC. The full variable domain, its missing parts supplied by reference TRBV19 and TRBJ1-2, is DGGITQSPKYLFRKEGQNVTLSCEQNLNHDAMYWYRQDPGQGLRLIYYSQIVNDFQKGDIAEGYSVSREKKESFPLTVTSAQKNPTAFYLCASSMRTAFYGYTFGSGTRLTVV.